The 5 T cell receptor beta chains in this list originate from one sample, sequenced in a study of blood T cells in healthy people across ages. Sample-barcoded 5' priming and a J-beta primer mix drove a second PCR of roughly 7 to 11 cycles. Each CDR3 protein gets one entry after TCRdb re-called the 5' RACE reads with MiXCR. The sample lists almost 550,000 distinct CDR3 sequences; about 25% were seen once. The sample was also linked to a second study, of T cells of mothers and their children.

Sequenced input: blood. The receptors originated from a boy younger than 18 in good health.

This clonotype occurred many times. This chain uses TRBV20-1 with TRBJ1-6, with D uncertain. Germline CDR1 DFQATT, CDR2 SNEGSKA (reference sequence). The CDR3 runs 13 residues. The V and J ends lost 8 bases and 3 bases respectively, with 11 bases between them. The CDR3 loop is CSPIRGYNSPLHF. CDR3 bases: TGCAGTCCAATCCGGGGCTATAATTCACCCCTCCACTTT.

As DNA, the CDR3 is TGCAGCGTTGAAAAGAACACTGAAGCTTTCTTT. It yields the protein CSVEKNTEAFF. The genes are TRBV29-1 and TRBJ1-1; D unclear. CDR1 is SQVTM, CDR2 ANQGSEA, per germline. CDR3 length: 11 amino acids. Between the trimmed V and J ends, which lost 2 bases and 1 base, there was a span of 2 bases.

Remarks on this clonotype: A read error is possible here, since a much larger clone lies one base away. This chain joins TRBV10-3 and TRBJ2-5, with D maybe TRBD1 (6 bases). Germline V gene data show CDR1 as ENHRY and CDR2 as SYGVKD. The CDR3 runs to 13 residues. Here the CDR3 DNA reads TGTGCCATCATTGAGGGGGTCCAAGAGACCCAGTACTTC. It yields the protein CAIIEGVQETQYF.

This rearrangement joins TRBV14 to TRBJ2-5; D possibly corresponds to TRBD2 (6 bases). The J call may be mistaken, given a closer DNA end match to TRBJ2-7. The V gene's germline CDR1 is SGHDN and CDR2 FVKESK. The CDR3 spans 15 residues. CDR3 sequence (DNA): TGTGCCAGCAGCCAAGATATCGGGGGTCTACGCGAGCAGTACTTC. Encoded protein: CASSQDIGGLREQYF.

As to this clonotype: In this CDR3 the conserved last residue, phenylalanine or tryptophan, is missing, so a read error is likely. The genes are TRBV12-3 or TRBV12-4 and TRBJ2-3; D is undetermined. This CDR3 has 12 residues. Trimming left V 6 bases short and J 5 bases short, with 9 bases between. CDR3 protein: CASRSGGDTQYS. The CDR3 DNA sequence: TGTGCCAGCAGATCGGGTGGAGATACGCAGTATTCT.